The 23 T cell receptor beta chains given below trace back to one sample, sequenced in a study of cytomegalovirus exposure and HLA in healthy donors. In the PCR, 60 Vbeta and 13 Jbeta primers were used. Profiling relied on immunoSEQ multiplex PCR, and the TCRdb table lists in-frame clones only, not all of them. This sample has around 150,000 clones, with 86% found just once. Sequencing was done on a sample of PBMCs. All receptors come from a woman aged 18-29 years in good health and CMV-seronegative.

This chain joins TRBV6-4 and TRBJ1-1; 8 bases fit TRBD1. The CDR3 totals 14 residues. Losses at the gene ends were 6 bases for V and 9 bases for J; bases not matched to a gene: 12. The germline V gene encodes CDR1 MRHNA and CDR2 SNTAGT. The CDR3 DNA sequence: TGTGCCAGCAGAGTTTTGACAGGGGTCGGAAAAGCTTTCTTT. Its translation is CASRVLTGVGKAFF.

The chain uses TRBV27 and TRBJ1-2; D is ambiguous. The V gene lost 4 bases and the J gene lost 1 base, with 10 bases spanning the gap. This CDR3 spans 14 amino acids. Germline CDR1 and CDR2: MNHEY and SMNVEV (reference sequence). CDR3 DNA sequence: TGTGCCAGCAGTTCGGGAGCGTATAACTATGGCTACACCTTC. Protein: CASSSGAYNYGYTF.

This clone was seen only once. This CDR3 reads CASSRGQGAYEQYF. CDR3 nucleotide sequence: TGTGCCAGCAGCCGCGGACAGGGGGCCTACGAGCAGTACTTC. The chain uses TRBV6-5 and TRBJ2-7; 10 nucleotides align to TRBD1. Per germline, CDR1 MNHEY and CDR2 SVGAGI. The CDR3 runs to 14 residues. V dropped 6 bases and J dropped 2; count of bases not matched to a gene: 4.

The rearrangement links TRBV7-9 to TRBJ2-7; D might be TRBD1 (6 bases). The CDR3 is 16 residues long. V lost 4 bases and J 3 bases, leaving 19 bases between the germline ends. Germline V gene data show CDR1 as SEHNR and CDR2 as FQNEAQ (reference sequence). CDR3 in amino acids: CASSSIEPDRLYEQYF. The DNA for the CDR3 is TGTGCCAGCAGCTCGATTGAGCCGGACAGACTCTACGAGCAGTACTTC.

This CDR3 reads CASSFGADTQYF. The CDR3 DNA reads TGTGCCAGCAGCTTCGGGGCAGATACGCAGTATTTT. V is TRBV27 and J is TRBJ2-3, with D tentatively TRBD2 (5 bases). Germline V CDR1 and CDR2: MNHEY, SMNVEV (reference sequence). This CDR3 contains 12 residues. V lost 6 bases to trimming and J lost 4 bases, with 8 bases between them.

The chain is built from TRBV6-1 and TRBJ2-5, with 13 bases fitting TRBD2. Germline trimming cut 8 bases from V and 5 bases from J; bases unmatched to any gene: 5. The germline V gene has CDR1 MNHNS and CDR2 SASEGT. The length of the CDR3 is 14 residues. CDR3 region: CASGLAGVRETQYF. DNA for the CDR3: TGTGCCAGCGGACTAGCGGGAGTCCGCGAGACCCAGTACTTC.

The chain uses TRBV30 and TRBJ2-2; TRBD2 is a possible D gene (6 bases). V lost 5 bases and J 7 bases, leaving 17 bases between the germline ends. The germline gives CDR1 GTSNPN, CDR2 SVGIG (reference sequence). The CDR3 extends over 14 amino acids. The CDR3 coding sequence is TGTGCCTGGTCGACTAGACGGTGGCGCGGGGAGCTGTTTTTT. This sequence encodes CAWSTRRWRGELFF. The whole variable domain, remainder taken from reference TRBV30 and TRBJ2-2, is SQTIHQWPATLVQPVGSPLSLECTVEGTSNPNLYWYRQAAGRGLQLLFYSVGIGQISSEVPQNLSASRPQDRQFILSSKKLLLSDSGFYLCAWSTRRWRGELFFGEGSRLTVL.

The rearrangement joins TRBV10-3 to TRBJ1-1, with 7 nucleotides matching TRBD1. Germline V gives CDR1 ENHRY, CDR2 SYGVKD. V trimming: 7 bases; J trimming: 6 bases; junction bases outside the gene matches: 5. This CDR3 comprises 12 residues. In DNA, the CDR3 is TGTGCCATCACAGGGACAGTCCCTGAAGCTTTCTTT. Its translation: CAITGTVPEAFF.

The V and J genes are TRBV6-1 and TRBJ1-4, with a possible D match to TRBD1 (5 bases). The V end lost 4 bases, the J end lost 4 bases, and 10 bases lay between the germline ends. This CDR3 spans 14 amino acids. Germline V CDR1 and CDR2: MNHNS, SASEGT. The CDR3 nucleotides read TGTGCCAGCAGTGGGGAGGGGATTAATGAAAAACTGTTTTTT. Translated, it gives CASSGEGINEKLFF.

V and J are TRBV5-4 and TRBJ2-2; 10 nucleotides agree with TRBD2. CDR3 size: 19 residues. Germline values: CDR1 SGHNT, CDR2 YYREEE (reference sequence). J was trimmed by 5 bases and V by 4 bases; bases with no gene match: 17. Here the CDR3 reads CASSNPPGAGGPKTGELFF. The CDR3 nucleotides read TGTGCCAGCAGCAACCCCCCGGGAGCGGGAGGGCCCAAAACCGGGGAGCTGTTTTTT.

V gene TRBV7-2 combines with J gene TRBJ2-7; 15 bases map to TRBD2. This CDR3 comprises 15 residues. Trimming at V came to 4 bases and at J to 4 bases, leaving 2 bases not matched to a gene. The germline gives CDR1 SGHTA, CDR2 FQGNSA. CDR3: CASSWGTSGGYEQYF. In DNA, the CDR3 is TGTGCCAGCAGCTGGGGGACTAGCGGGGGGTACGAGCAGTACTTC.

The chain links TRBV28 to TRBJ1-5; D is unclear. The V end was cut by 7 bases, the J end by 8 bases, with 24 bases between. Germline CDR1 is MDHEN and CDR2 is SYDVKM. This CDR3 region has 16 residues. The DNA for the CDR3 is TGTGCCAGCAATCCACCGAGGCAACGGCTCTCAGAGCCCCAGCATTTT. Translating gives CASNPPRQRLSEPQHF. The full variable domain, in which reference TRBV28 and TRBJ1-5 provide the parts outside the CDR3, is DVKVTQSSRYLVKRTGEKVFLECVQDMDHENMFWYRQDPGLGLRLIYFSYDVKMKEKGDIPEGYSVSREKKERFSLILESASTNQTSMYLCASNPPRQRLSEPQHFGDGTRLSIL.

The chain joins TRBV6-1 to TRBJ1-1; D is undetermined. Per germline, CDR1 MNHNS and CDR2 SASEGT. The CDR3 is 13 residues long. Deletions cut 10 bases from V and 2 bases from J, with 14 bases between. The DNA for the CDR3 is TGTGCCATCACAGAGGGAGTTAACACTGAAGCTTTCTTT. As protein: CAITEGVNTEAFF.

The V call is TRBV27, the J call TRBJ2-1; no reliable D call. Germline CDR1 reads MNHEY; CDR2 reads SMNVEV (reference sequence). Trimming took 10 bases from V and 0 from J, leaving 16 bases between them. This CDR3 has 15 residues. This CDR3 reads CATSTPLSSYNEQFF. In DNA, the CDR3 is TGTGCCACCAGCACACCTTTAAGCTCCTACAATGAGCAGTTCTTC.

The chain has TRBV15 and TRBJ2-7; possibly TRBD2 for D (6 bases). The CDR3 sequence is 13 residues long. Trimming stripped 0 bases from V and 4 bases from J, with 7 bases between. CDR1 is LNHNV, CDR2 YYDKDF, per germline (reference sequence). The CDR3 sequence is CATSRDGGYEQYF. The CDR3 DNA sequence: TGTGCCACCAGCAGAGATGGAGGGTACGAGCAGTACTTC. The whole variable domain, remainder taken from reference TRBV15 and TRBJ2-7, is DAMVIQNPRYQVTQFGKPVTLSCSQTLNHNVMYWYQQKSSQAPKLLFHYYDKDFNNEADTPDNFQSRRPNTSFCFLDIRSPGLGDTAMYLCATSRDGGYEQYFGPGTRLTVT.

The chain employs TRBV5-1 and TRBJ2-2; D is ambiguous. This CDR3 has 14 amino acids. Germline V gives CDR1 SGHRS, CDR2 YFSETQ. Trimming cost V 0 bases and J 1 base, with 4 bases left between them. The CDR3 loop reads CASSLVRNTGELFF. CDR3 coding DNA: TGCGCCAGCAGCTTGGTCAGGAACACCGGGGAGCTGTTTTTT.

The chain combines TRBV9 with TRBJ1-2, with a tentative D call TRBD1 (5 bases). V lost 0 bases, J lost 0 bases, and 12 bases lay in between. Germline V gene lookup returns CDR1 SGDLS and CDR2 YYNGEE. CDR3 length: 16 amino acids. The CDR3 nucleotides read TGTGCCAGCAGCGTAGTGAGCGACAGAACTAACTATGGCTACACCTTC. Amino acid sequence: CASSVVSDRTNYGYTF.

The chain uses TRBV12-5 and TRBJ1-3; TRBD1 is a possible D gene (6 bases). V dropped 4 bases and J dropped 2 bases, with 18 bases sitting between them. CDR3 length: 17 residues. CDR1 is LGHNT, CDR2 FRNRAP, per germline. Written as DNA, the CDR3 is TGTGCTAGTGGTTCCCAGTCCGGGACAAATCCTGGAAACACCATATATTTT. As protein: CASGSQSGTNPGNTIYF.

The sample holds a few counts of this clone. DNA of the CDR3: TGTGCCAGCAGCCGACACCCCCCGGCAACTAATGAAAAACTGTTTTTT. Its translation is CASSRHPPATNEKLFF. The gene calls are TRBV6-6 and TRBJ1-4; D is unresolved. Germline CDR1 and CDR2: MNHNY and SVGAGI (reference sequence). The V end was cut by 6 bases, the J end by 0 bases, with 14 bases between. The CDR3 has 16 amino acids.

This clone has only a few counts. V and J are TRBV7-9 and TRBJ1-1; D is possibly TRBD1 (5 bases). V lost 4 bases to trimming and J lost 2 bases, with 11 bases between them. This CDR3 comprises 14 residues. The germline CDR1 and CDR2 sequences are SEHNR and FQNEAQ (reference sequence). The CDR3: CASSSRQTNTEAFF. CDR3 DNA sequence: TGTGCCAGCAGCTCACGACAGACTAACACTGAAGCTTTCTTT. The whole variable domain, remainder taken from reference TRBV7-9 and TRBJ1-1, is DTGVSQNPRHKITKRGQNVTFRCDPISEHNRLYWYRQTLGQGPEFLTYFQNEAQLEKSRLLSDRFSAERPKGSFSTLEIQRTEQGDSAMYLCASSSRQTNTEAFFGQGTRLTVV.

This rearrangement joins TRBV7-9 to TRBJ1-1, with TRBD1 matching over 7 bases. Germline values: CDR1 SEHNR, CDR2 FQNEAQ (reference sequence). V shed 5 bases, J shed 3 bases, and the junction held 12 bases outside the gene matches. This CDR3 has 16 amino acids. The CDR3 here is CASSDRDSPRDTEAFF. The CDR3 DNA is TGTGCCAGCAGCGACCGGGACAGTCCAAGGGACACTGAAGCTTTCTTT.

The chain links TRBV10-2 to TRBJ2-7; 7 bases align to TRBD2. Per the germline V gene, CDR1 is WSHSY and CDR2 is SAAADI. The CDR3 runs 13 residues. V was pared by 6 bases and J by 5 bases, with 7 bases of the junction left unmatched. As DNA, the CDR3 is TGCGCCAGCAGGCAATTCGGGGGGAACGAGCAGTACTTC. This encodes CASRQFGGNEQYF.

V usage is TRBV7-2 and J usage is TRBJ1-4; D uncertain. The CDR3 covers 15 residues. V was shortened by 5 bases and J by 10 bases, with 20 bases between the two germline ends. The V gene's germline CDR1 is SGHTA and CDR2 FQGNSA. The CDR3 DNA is TGTGCCAGCAGCCCCGAGGGCAGGTATTCGGGAAAACTGTTTTTT. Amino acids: CASSPEGRYSGKLFF.